One and the same sample provided the 31 T cell receptor beta chains below, sequenced in a study of T cells in Graves' hyperthyroidism and ophthalmopathy. Using RNA transcripts as the source, TCR beta CDR3 regions were amplified. HTBI primers were used for first-round RT-PCR of the TCR CDR3. TCRdb reprocessed the multiplex PCR reads via MiXCR and lists one record per CDR3 protein. The table shows about 92,000 distinct CDR3 sequences, with 51% occurring only once. The specimen was blood. The receptors come from a woman in her thirties or forties with Graves' hyperthyroidism.

Many counts were recorded for this clonotype. The V and J genes are TRBV14 and TRBJ1-1; D remains unclear. This CDR3 region has 14 residues. Germline V gene lookup returns CDR1 SGHDN and CDR2 FVKESK. V was pared by 2 bases and J by 2 bases, with 9 bases between. The CDR3 coding sequence is TGTGCCAGCAGCCAACCAAGTGGAAACACTGAAGCTTTCTTT. Amino acid sequence: CASSQPSGNTEAFF.

This clonotype showed up many times. The chain joins TRBV5-1 to TRBJ2-5; 9 bases line up with TRBD2. Germline V gene data show CDR1 as SGHRS and CDR2 as YFSETQ. V was clipped by 0 bases and J by 3 bases; unmatched bases: 3. This CDR3 is built from 15 residues. CDR3 amino acids: CASSLGGRAEETQYF. CDR3 sequence (DNA): TGCGCCAGCAGCTTGGGCGGGAGGGCCGAAGAGACCCAGTACTTC.

The V call is TRBV7-8, the J call TRBJ1-1, with D perhaps matching TRBD1 (5 bases). The CDR3 consists of 13 residues. From germline, CDR1 is SGHVS and CDR2 FQNEAQ. V lost 2 bases to trimming and J lost 4 bases, with 8 bases between them. In DNA, the CDR3 is TGTGCCAGCAGCTTAAAAGGGGCCACTGAAGCTTTCTTT. Amino acid sequence: CASSLKGATEAFF.

This clonotype was observed at least ten times. The gene calls are TRBV12-3 or TRBV12-4 and TRBJ1-1; D gene ambiguous. The V gene lost 3 bases and the J gene lost 1 base, with 9 bases spanning the gap. This CDR3 contains 14 residues. CDR3 residues: CASSFDGQNTEAFF. In nucleotides, the CDR3 is TGTGCCAGCAGTTTCGACGGCCAGAACACTGAAGCTTTCTTT.

Details on this clonotype: Possible read error: a much larger clone is one base away. The chain employs TRBV27 and TRBJ1-6; 8 bases match TRBD1. CDR1 is MNHEY, CDR2 SMNVEV, per germline (reference sequence). This CDR3 has 15 residues. CDR3 sequence (DNA): TGTGCCGGCAGTTTATCTAAGACAGGGGTTTCACCCCTCCACTTT. As protein: CAGSLSKTGVSPLHF.

This chain uses TRBV30 with TRBJ1-3, with D perhaps matching TRBD1 (5 bases). The germline gives CDR1 GTSNPN, CDR2 SVGIG (reference sequence). This CDR3 comprises 16 residues. V lost 1 base to trimming and J lost 0 bases, with 13 bases between them. DNA of the CDR3: TGTGCCTGGAGTGCAATTTACGACAGCTCTGGAAACACCATATATTTT. Translation: CAWSAIYDSSGNTIYF. Complete variable domain (other parts from reference TRBV30 and TRBJ1-3): SQTIHQWPATLVQPVGSPLSLECTVEGTSNPNLYWYRQAAGRGLQLLFYSVGIGQISSEVPQNLSASRPQDRQFILSSKKLLLSDSGFYLCAWSAIYDSSGNTIYFGEGSWLTVV.

The V gene is TRBV12-3 or TRBV12-4, the J gene TRBJ2-5; no reliable D call. Trimming took off 5 bases at V and 9 bases at J, with 16 bases between the two ends. CDR3 length equals 13 residues. The CDR3 bases are TGTGCCAGCAGTCCTTATAGCAATCAGCCCCAGTACTTC. Protein sequence: CASSPYSNQPQYF.

This chain joins TRBV10-3 and TRBJ1-1, with 7 bases fitting TRBD1. V shed 0 bases, J shed 0 bases, and the junction held 4 bases outside the gene matches. The CDR3 runs to 16 residues. The germline V gene has CDR1 ENHRY and CDR2 SYGVKD. The CDR3 DNA reads TGTGCCATCAGTGAGTCTGGGACAGATATGAACACTGAAGCTTTCTTT. It translates to CAISESGTDMNTEAFF.

The chain joins TRBV2 to TRBJ2-5; 10 bases match TRBD2. Germline values: CDR1 SNHLY, CDR2 FYNNEI. CDR3 length: 17 residues. V shed 3 bases, J shed 2 bases, and the junction held 9 bases outside the gene matches. The CDR3 protein is CASSDQREGRGQETQYF. CDR3 bases: TGTGCCAGCAGTGACCAGCGGGAGGGCCGGGGACAAGAGACCCAGTACTTC. The whole variable domain, filled in from reference TRBV2 and TRBJ2-5, reads EPEVTQTPSHQVTQMGQEVILRCVPISNHLYFYWYRQILGQKVEFLVSFYNNEISEKSEIFDDQFSVERPDGSNFTLKIRSTKLEDSAMYFCASSDQREGRGQETQYFGPGTRLLVL.

This clonotype was observed at least ten times. The chain uses TRBV30 and TRBJ1-6; D possibly corresponds to TRBD1 (6 bases). Trimming left V 7 bases short and J 10 bases short, with 20 bases between. Germline V gene sequence: CDR1 GTSNPN, CDR2 SVGIG (reference sequence). This CDR3 has 14 residues. CDR3 DNA sequence: TGTGCCTTATCTATCCCCGGGGGCAAGTCACCCCTCCACTTT. Protein sequence: CALSIPGGKSPLHF.

This clonotype appeared many times. The chain recombines TRBV20-1 with TRBJ2-3; D is undetermined. Per the germline V gene, CDR1 is DFQATT and CDR2 is SNEGSKA (reference sequence). The CDR3 runs to 12 residues. Trimming cost V 6 bases and J 8 bases, with 15 bases left between them. The CDR3 bases are TGCAGTGCCGTAGACTCCCTGGGTACGCAGTATTTT. This sequence encodes CSAVDSLGTQYF.

This chain joins TRBV5-1 and TRBJ2-7; 10 bases match TRBD2. The V and J ends lost 4 bases and 5 bases, in that order; junction bases with no gene match: 3. CDR3 size: 13 residues. Per germline, CDR1 SGHRS and CDR2 YFSETQ. As DNA, the CDR3 is TGCGCCAGCAGCCCTAGCGGGAGCAACGAGCAGTACTTC. This sequence encodes CASSPSGSNEQYF.

The V call is TRBV25-1, the J call TRBJ1-6, with TRBD1 as a possible D gene (5 bases). CDR3 length equals 15 residues. Germline V CDR1 and CDR2: MGHDK, SYGVNS. The V end lost 8 bases, the J end lost 7 bases, and 18 bases lay between the germline ends. This CDR3 reads CASSRRGVSNSPLHF. Written as DNA, the CDR3 is TGTGCCAGCTCCCGGCGGGGGGTCAGCAATTCACCCCTCCACTTT.

With respect to this clonotype: At one end, the junction sequence differs from germline, possibly due to a read error. The chain uses TRBV10-3 and TRBJ1-2; D is unclear. The CDR3 has 13 residues. Germline V gene data show CDR1 as ENHRY and CDR2 as SYGVKD. The CDR3 DNA sequence: TGTGCCATCAGAGAGGTGTTGGGCTATGGCTGCACCTTC. It encodes CAIREVLGYGCTF.

V is TRBV10-3 and J is TRBJ1-2; 9 positions agree with TRBD1. This CDR3 is built from 14 residues. The V segment lost 9 bases and the J segment 2 bases; nucleotides outside the gene matches: 7. CDR1 is ENHRY and CDR2 is SYGVKD in the germline V gene. The CDR3 region is CAIQTGGGNYGYTF. CDR3 DNA sequence: TGTGCCATTCAAACAGGGGGCGGGAACTATGGCTACACCTTC.

Worth noting for this clonotype: Since no conserved phenylalanine or tryptophan closes the CDR3, a read error is the likely cause. No DNA is shown, since the ends of the CDR3 on it are uncertain; the CDR3 is the one TCRdb lists. The CDR3 loop is CASSQGRPEL. V is TRBV7-3 and J is TRBJ2-2; the table's D call TRBD1 went unverified against the DNA. From its first to its last residue, the CDR3 has 10 amino acids. Germline V gene data show CDR1 as SGHTA and CDR2 as FQGTGA.

The sample holds many counts of this clonotype. The J gene is TRBJ2-7, the V gene TRBV7-9; D not certain. Germline-derived CDR1 and CDR2 are SEHNR and FQNEAQ (reference sequence). There are 11 residues in the CDR3. Trimming removed 5 bases at V and 9 bases at J, with 11 bases between. The CDR3 is CASSQPSGQYF. The DNA for the CDR3 is TGTGCCAGCAGCCAACCCTCTGGGCAGTACTTC.

The genes are TRBV2 and TRBJ1-5, with D tentatively TRBD1 (6 bases). V dropped 7 bases and J dropped 3 bases, with 13 bases sitting between them. The length of the CDR3 is 14 residues. Per germline, CDR1 SNHLY and CDR2 FYNNEI. CDR3 region: CASMRGHVNQPQHF. As DNA, the CDR3 is TGTGCCAGCATGAGGGGACACGTCAATCAGCCCCAGCATTTT.

This clonotype was observed once. Because it lacks the conserved phenylalanine or tryptophan at the end, this CDR3 is likely a read error. The gene calls are TRBV6-1 and TRBJ2-7; D possibly matches TRBD1 or TRBD2 (6 bases each). Germline V gives CDR1 MNHNS, CDR2 SASEGT. The V end was cut by 6 bases, the J end by 8 bases, with 20 bases between. This CDR3 has 14 residues. CDR3 in DNA: TGTGCCAGCAGCCCCTCGCGGAGGGGGGACAAGCAGTACTCC. This sequence encodes CASSPSRRGDKQYS.

The rearrangement joins TRBV2 to TRBJ2-7; D may be TRBD1 or TRBD2 (5 bases each). The V gene's germline CDR1 is SNHLY and CDR2 FYNNEI. V shed 5 bases and J shed 6 bases, with 17 bases lying between them. This CDR3 is 14 amino acids long. In DNA form, the CDR3 reads TGTGCCAGCAGTTGGGACCCCTGGGCGGGCGAGCAGTACTTC. It specifies CASSWDPWAGEQYF.

This clonotype was counted many times. The chain is built from TRBV10-3 and TRBJ2-3; TRBD2 agrees at 7 bases. V was pared by 4 bases and J by 2 bases, with 6 bases of the junction left unmatched. The CDR3 length is 15 residues. The germline V gene has CDR1 ENHRY and CDR2 SYGVKD. CDR3 DNA: TGTGCCATCAGTGGTGGGAGGGCCCTCACAGATACGCAGTATTTT. The encoded protein is CAISGGRALTDTQYF.

To note about this clonotype: An end of the junction differs from the germline gene, which may be a read error. The gene calls are TRBV7-9 and TRBJ2-7; D unclear. The CDR3 contains 11 residues. Per germline, CDR1 SEHNR and CDR2 FQNEAQ (reference sequence). In nucleotides, the CDR3 is TGTGCCAGCAGCTCCTCTTACGGGCAGTACTTC. Translated, it gives CASSSSYGQYF.

The V gene is TRBV13, the J gene TRBJ2-6, with a possible D match to TRBD2 (7 bases). Germline CDR1 PRHDT, CDR2 FYEKMQ (reference sequence). This CDR3 contains 18 residues. The V end lost 0 bases, the J end lost 3 bases, and 15 bases lay between the germline ends. CDR3 bases: TGTGCCAGCAGCTTAGGAGGGGGGGAGGAGGTTGGGGCCAACGTCCTGACTTTC. Translating it yields CASSLGGGEEVGANVLTF.

The V gene is TRBV15, the J gene TRBJ2-7, with D perhaps TRBD1 (5 bases). The germline CDR1 and CDR2 sequences are LNHNV and YYDKDF (reference sequence). There are 16 residues in the CDR3. V lost 5 bases, J lost 0 bases, and 17 bases lay in between. CDR3 nucleotide sequence: TGTGCCACCAGCCGGCGTGCGACAGAGAGCTCCTACGAGCAGTACTTC. Its protein product is CATSRRATESSYEQYF.

The rearrangement joins TRBV5-5 to TRBJ1-2, with unresolved D. This CDR3 has 13 amino acids. Trimming left V 0 bases short and J 9 bases short, with 12 bases between. CDR1 is SGHKS and CDR2 is YYEKEE in the germline V gene (reference sequence). The CDR3 loop reads CASSLAGPTRYTF. The CDR3 nucleotides are TGTGCCAGCAGCTTGGCAGGCCCGACGCGCTACACCTTC.

This rearrangement joins TRBV19 to TRBJ1-5; D is unresolved. Deletions cut 4 bases from V and 1 base from J, with 11 bases between. CDR1 and CDR2 (germline): LNHDA, SQIVND (reference sequence). The CDR3 runs 15 residues. The CDR3: CASSREGTSNQPQHF. CDR3 nucleotide sequence: TGTGCCAGTAGTAGGGAAGGCACGAGCAATCAGCCCCAGCATTTT.

J is TRBJ1-3 and V is TRBV5-1, with a possible D match to TRBD1 (5 bases). Trimming cost V 9 bases and J 0 bases, with 16 bases left between them. CDR1 is SGHRS and CDR2 is YFSETQ in the germline V gene. The CDR3 is 15 amino acids. Written as DNA, the CDR3 is TGCGCCACCCGTAAGGGACTGAACTCTGGAAACACCATATATTTT. As protein: CATRKGLNSGNTIYF.

On this clonotype: The junction differs from germline at one of its ends, possibly a read error. The V gene is TRBV4-2, the J gene TRBJ1-2; D not certain. In germline, CDR1 is LGHNA, CDR2 YNFKEQ. The CDR3 totals 15 residues. As DNA, the CDR3 is TGTGCCAGCAGCCAAGATTGGACGGGAAGCTATGGCCACACCTTC. Translating gives CASSQDWTGSYGHTF.

This clonotype has at least ten counts. This chain links TRBV2 with TRBJ2-7; D gene uncertain. V was trimmed by 3 bases and J by 2 bases, leaving 8 bases between them. The V gene's germline CDR1 is SNHLY and CDR2 FYNNEI. The CDR3 has 13 amino acids. Here the CDR3 reads CASSDRIAYEQYF. CDR3 coding DNA: TGTGCCAGCAGTGACAGAATTGCCTACGAGCAGTACTTC.

This clonotype showed up many times. The gene calls are TRBV7-9 and TRBJ1-6, with D tentatively TRBD1 (5 bases). Trimming took off 7 bases at V and 8 bases at J, with 12 bases between the two ends. This CDR3 is built from 13 residues. Germline V gene data show CDR1 as SEHNR and CDR2 as FQNEAQ (reference sequence). This CDR3 reads CASKTVLDSPLHF. Here the CDR3 DNA reads TGTGCCAGCAAGACAGTGCTCGATTCACCCCTCCACTTT.

CDR3 bases: TGTGCCAGCACCGGGACAGGGAGTCAGCCCCAGTACTTC. Translation: CASTGTGSQPQYF. The genes are TRBV2 and TRBJ2-5, with TRBD1 matching over 9 bases. The germline V gene encodes CDR1 SNHLY and CDR2 FYNNEI. The CDR3 consists of 13 residues. The J segment lost 9 bases and the V segment lost 7 bases, leaving 9 bases of the junction unmatched.